This entry lists 21 T cell receptor beta chains sequenced from one sample in a study of CD8 T cells in ankylosing spondylitis. TCRdb fed the 5' RACE reads into MiXCR, producing one record per CDR3 protein. The sample has under 250,000 distinct CDR3 sequences, 8.2% seen once; the top ten hold 4.5% to 5%. Sequenced: blood, either unsorted or a sorted T cell fraction (not recorded which). These receptors all stem from a female donor with ankylosing spondylitis or in good health (not recorded which).

Worth noting for this clonotype: The junction departs from germline at one end; a sequencing error may be responsible. The chain has TRBV7-7 and TRBJ2-2; the D gene could be TRBD1 or TRBD2 (5 bases each). CDR3 length equals 16 residues. Germline V CDR1 and CDR2: SSHAT, FNYEAQ (reference sequence). The CDR3 here is CASSPRGYQGTGELFF. The CDR3 coding sequence is TGTGCTAGCAGCCCCCGGGGTTATCAGGGCACCGGGGAGCTGTTTTTT.

This sequence joins TRBV11-2 and TRBJ2-7; TRBD2 agrees at 16 bases. CDR3 size: 18 residues. The V gene end was trimmed by 3 bases and the J gene end by 5 bases; junction bases not matched to a gene: 10. CDR1 SGHAT and CDR2 FQNNGV come from the germline V gene. The CDR3 DNA reads as TGTGCCAGCAGCTTGGGAATGGGACTAGCGGGAGGGAGGAACGAGCAGTACTTC. This sequence encodes CASSLGMGLAGGRNEQYF.

This clonotype was observed many times. This rearrangement joins TRBV10-3 to TRBJ2-3; D is perhaps TRBD2 (5 bases). This CDR3 is 13 amino acids long. V was clipped by 8 bases and J by 1 base, with 10 bases between them. From germline, CDR1 is ENHRY and CDR2 SYGVKD. CDR3 region: CAIGKGGTDTQYF. The CDR3 region has the DNA TGTGCCATCGGGAAGGGAGGCACAGATACGCAGTATTTT.

This clonotype has ten or more counts. The V gene is TRBV6-5, the J gene TRBJ1-1; D gene unclear. The CDR3 sequence is 14 residues long. Germline CDR1 and CDR2: MNHEY and SVGAGI. The germline V and J ends were trimmed by 5 bases and 3 bases, with 13 bases remaining between them. This chain's CDR3 is CASSHWRRDTEAFF. In DNA form, the CDR3 reads TGTGCCAGCAGTCACTGGCGCCGGGACACTGAAGCTTTCTTT.

There are many counts of this clonotype. The genes are TRBV20-1 and TRBJ2-1, with TRBD2 matching 10 bases. Per germline, CDR1 DFQATT and CDR2 SNEGSKA (reference sequence). V lost 2 bases, J lost 2 bases, and 6 bases stayed unmatched. The CDR3 contains 16 residues. CDR3 in DNA: TGCAGTGCTAGACCGCCAGCGGGAGGGCCCTACAATGAGCAGTTCTTC. It encodes CSARPPAGGPYNEQFF.

The sample holds many counts of this clonotype. The chain has TRBV7-2 and TRBJ2-1; tentatively, D is TRBD2 (6 bases). The V gene lost 2 bases and the J gene lost 0 bases, with 11 bases spanning the gap. Germline V CDR1 and CDR2: SGHTA, FQGNSA. CDR3 length: 16 residues. In DNA form, the CDR3 reads TGTGCCAGCAGCTTATCTAGCGCTAGCTCCTACAATGAGCAGTTCTTC. Protein: CASSLSSASSYNEQFF.

This clonotype has a count of ten or more. The genes are TRBV12-5 and TRBJ2-1; TRBD2 agrees at 11 bases. There are 17 residues in the CDR3. The J segment lost 9 bases and the V segment lost 2 bases, leaving 12 bases of the junction unmatched. Germline CDR1 and CDR2: LGHNT and FRNRAP. The CDR3 bases are TGTGCTAGTGGTTTGCGGGCTAGCGGGAGGTATCTGTCTGAGCAGTTCTTC. This codes for CASGLRASGRYLSEQFF.

V is TRBV29-1 and J is TRBJ2-3, with TRBD1 matching over 8 bases. The junction had 7 bases not matched to a gene; V was cut back by 5 bases and J by 6 bases. Germline CDR1 and CDR2: SQVTM and ANQGSEA. The CDR3 covers 13 residues. This chain's CDR3 is CSVLGQGADTQYF. The DNA of the CDR3 is TGCAGCGTTCTGGGGCAGGGGGCTGATACGCAGTATTTT.

This clonotype came up many times. The V gene is TRBV29-1, the J gene TRBJ1-1; tentatively, D is TRBD1 (6 bases). This CDR3 spans 15 amino acids. Germline values: CDR1 SQVTM, CDR2 ANQGSEA. V dropped 4 bases and J dropped 2 bases, with 17 bases sitting between them. The chain's CDR3 is CSVAPMYRANTEAFF. The CDR3 DNA follows: TGCAGCGTTGCCCCTATGTACAGGGCCAACACTGAAGCTTTCTTT.

This clonotype was observed many times. This rearrangement joins TRBV19 to TRBJ2-5; no reliable D call. The CDR3 length is 14 residues. CDR1 is LNHDA and CDR2 is SQIVND in the germline V gene (reference sequence). V dropped 5 bases and J dropped 1 base, with 11 bases sitting between them. CDR3 bases: TGTGCCAGTAGTCTCTCCCGGACCCAAGAGACCCAGTACTTC. Its protein product is CASSLSRTQETQYF.

This chain connects TRBV11-3 to TRBJ2-1; D unclear. CDR3 length: 12 residues. V was trimmed by 3 bases and J by 9 bases, leaving 9 bases between them. Germline V gives CDR1 SGHNT, CDR2 YENEEA. The CDR3 DNA follows: TGTGCCAGCAGCTTCCCTAATAGTGAGCAGTTCTTC. This translates into CASSFPNSEQFF.

This clonotype has a count of ten or more. CDR3 sequence reads: CASSQAVRGAAKNIQYF. The CDR3 DNA is TGTGCCAGCAGCCAAGCAGTTCGGGGGGCGGCCAAAAACATTCAGTACTTC. This rearrangement joins TRBV4-2 to TRBJ2-4; possibly TRBD2 for D (7 bases). Trimming took off 1 base at V and 1 base at J, with 14 bases between the two ends. The CDR3 is 17 residues long. Germline CDR1 and CDR2: LGHNA and YNFKEQ.

This clonotype occurred many times. The genes are TRBV20-1 and TRBJ1-4, with D uncertain. V lost 0 bases to trimming and J lost 5 bases, with 10 bases between them. CDR1 is DFQATT and CDR2 is SNEGSKA in the germline V gene (reference sequence). The CDR3 contains 14 residues. The CDR3 region is CSARDLDGNEKLFF. The CDR3 DNA is TGCAGTGCTAGAGATCTAGACGGAAATGAAAAACTGTTTTTT.

At least ten counts were recorded for this clonotype. The chain carries TRBV4-2 and TRBJ2-5; D possibly matches TRBD1 or TRBD2 (5 bases each). Germline CDR1 is LGHNA and CDR2 is YNFKEQ. V was shortened by 0 bases and J by 4 bases, with 12 bases between the two germline ends. The CDR3 is 15 amino acids. The CDR3 sequence: CASSQDQGRGETQYF. CDR3 DNA: TGTGCCAGCAGCCAAGATCAGGGTCGGGGAGAGACCCAGTACTTC.

This clonotype has more than one count but fewer than ten. Mismatch with germline at one junction end may stem from a read error. This rearrangement joins TRBV15 to TRBJ2-7; D ambiguous. In germline, CDR1 is LNHNV, CDR2 YYDKDF (reference sequence). CDR3 length equals 15 residues. CDR3 DNA sequence: TGTGCCACCAGCAGAGATAAGAACACCTCCTTCGAGCAGTACTTC. As protein: CATSRDKNTSFEQYF.

The V and J genes are TRBV7-2 and TRBJ2-1, with 12 bases identical to TRBD2. J gave up 6 bases and V 6 bases, and 6 bases lay outside the gene matches. The CDR3 extends over 15 amino acids. The germline gives CDR1 SGHTA, CDR2 FQGNSA. Here the CDR3 reads CASSVTSGRSNEQFF. The CDR3 DNA sequence: TGTGCCAGCAGTGTTACTAGCGGGAGGTCCAATGAGCAGTTCTTC.

J is TRBJ2-5 and V is TRBV29-1; TRBD1 is a possible D gene (6 bases). The V and J ends lost 4 bases and 5 bases respectively, with 14 bases between them. CDR1 and CDR2 (germline): SQVTM, ANQGSEA. The CDR3 loop spans 13 amino acids. The chain's CDR3 is CSVGTGSTETQYF. Here the CDR3 DNA reads TGCAGCGTTGGAACAGGGAGCACGGAGACCCAGTACTTC.

V is TRBV5-6 and J is TRBJ2-5, with D uncertain. CDR1 is SGHDT, CDR2 YYEEEE, per germline. The CDR3 is made up of 15 amino acids. V lost 1 base, J lost 4 bases, and 14 bases lay in between. Here the CDR3 reads CASSLKAGGPETQYF. Written as DNA, the CDR3 is TGTGCCAGCAGCTTGAAGGCCGGTGGACCAGAGACCCAGTACTTC.

This clonotype has a count of ten or more. This chain links TRBV6-1 with TRBJ2-3; D not resolved. The CDR3 spans 16 residues. CDR1 is MNHNS, CDR2 SASEGT, per germline. Trimming took off 2 bases at V and 2 bases at J, with 14 bases between the two ends. The CDR3 region has the DNA TGTGCCAGCAGTGAACGGGCGACCGGAACCACAGATACGCAGTATTTT. It yields the protein CASSERATGTTDTQYF.

This clonotype was counted at least ten times. The chain employs TRBV10-3 and TRBJ2-5, with D perhaps assigned TRBD1 or TRBD2 (6 bases each). Trimming left V 10 bases short and J 5 bases short, with 23 bases between. Germline CDR1 ENHRY, CDR2 SYGVKD. The CDR3 runs to 15 residues. The CDR3 loop is CATAPSTPGAETQYF. Written as DNA, the CDR3 is TGTGCCACAGCCCCAAGCACCCCGGGGGCGGAGACCCAGTACTTC.

The sample holds many counts of this clonotype. The chain joins TRBV5-5 to TRBJ2-2; 9 bases align to TRBD1. The CDR3 is 17 amino acids. The junction had 10 bases not matched to a gene; V was cut back by 3 bases and J by 4 bases. Per germline, CDR1 SGHKS and CDR2 YYEKEE (reference sequence). CDR3 amino acids: CASSWDRAGWSTGELFF. The CDR3 DNA reads TGTGCCAGCAGCTGGGACAGGGCGGGATGGAGCACCGGGGAGCTGTTTTTT.